These 25 T cell receptor beta chains share one sample of origin, sequenced in a study of Graves' ophthalmopathy and Graves' hyperthyroidism. Investigators amplified TCR beta CDR3 regions from RNA transcripts. Second-round multiplex PCR came after a first-round RT-PCR that employed HTBI primers. TCRdb used MiXCR to reprocess the multiplex PCR reads, holding one entry per CDR3 protein. The profile covers 450,000 or so distinct CDR3 sequences, with under 15% appearing a single time and 9.8% taken by the ten largest. The specimen was blood. Every receptor here comes from a woman between 25 and 40 years old with Graves' ophthalmopathy.

Ten or more counts support this clonotype. The V call is TRBV18, the J call TRBJ2-5; tentative D call: TRBD1 (6 bases). Trimming shortened V by 1 base and J by 5 bases, and 17 bases separated the two germline ends. Germline-derived CDR1 and CDR2 are KGHSH and LQKENI. The CDR3 is 16 amino acids. CDR3: CASSPQLQGQVETQYF. The CDR3 coding sequence is TGTGCCAGCTCACCACAACTACAGGGCCAGGTGGAGACCCAGTACTTC.

This clonotype was counted ten times or more. The rearrangement links TRBV30 to TRBJ2-7; D tentatively fits TRBD1 or TRBD2 (5 bases each). V lost 1 base, J lost 4 bases, and 17 bases lay in between. Germline assignment: CDR1 GTSNPN and CDR2 SVGIG (reference sequence). CDR3 size: 15 residues. The CDR3 is CAWSGEIEGLYEQYF. DNA of the CDR3: TGTGCCTGGAGTGGGGAAATAGAGGGGCTATACGAGCAGTACTTC.

This clonotype has a count of ten or more. The chain uses TRBV20-1 and TRBJ1-2; tentative D call: TRBD1 (5 bases). The germline CDR1 and CDR2 sequences are DFQATT and SNEGSKA (reference sequence). V lost 3 bases to trimming and J lost 8 bases, with 19 bases between them. The CDR3 extends over 14 amino acids. The CDR3, as DNA: TGCAGTGCTAGTGCCGGTGGCCAGGGCAAAGGCTACACCTTC. It codes for CSASAGGQGKGYTF.

This clonotype appeared many times. This chain uses TRBV2 with TRBJ2-7, with unresolved D. The CDR3 is 13 amino acids. V was pared by 8 bases and J by 3 bases, with 14 bases between. Per germline, CDR1 SNHLY and CDR2 FYNNEI. The CDR3 DNA follows: TGTGCCAGCTTTCTTCATGATCTCTACGAGCAGTACTTC. As protein: CASFLHDLYEQYF.

This clonotype was observed many times. The chain has TRBV24-1 and TRBJ2-7; tentative D call: TRBD2 (5 bases). The CDR3 spans 13 residues. V lost 10 bases to trimming and J lost 6 bases, with 18 bases between them. Germline V lookup: CDR1 KGHDR, CDR2 SFDVKD. CDR3 DNA: TGTGCCACTTCAGAGGGAAGCATGGGCGAGCAGTACTTC. It codes for CATSEGSMGEQYF.

This clonotype occurred many times. The chain joins TRBV6-1 to TRBJ1-2, with D possibly matching TRBD1 (6 bases). Germline CDR1 is MNHNS and CDR2 is SASEGT. Deletions cut 7 bases from V and 5 bases from J, with 17 bases between. CDR3 size: 14 residues. CDR3 amino acids: CASKVRGLDYGYTF. The DNA for the CDR3 is TGTGCCAGCAAGGTCAGGGGTTTAGATTATGGCTACACCTTC.

This clonotype was recorded at least ten times. The chain carries TRBV11-2 and TRBJ1-3; D not certain. The CDR3 contains 15 residues. Germline V gene data show CDR1 as SGHAT and CDR2 as FQNNGV. The V gene lost 10 bases and the J gene lost 1 base, with 17 bases spanning the gap. The CDR3, as DNA: TGTGCCACTAAATCAGTTGAAGGTTCTGGAAACACCATATATTTT. This sequence encodes CATKSVEGSGNTIYF.

This clonotype was found many times. The rearrangement joins TRBV27 to TRBJ1-2, with a weak D call TRBD1 (5 bases). With 1 base removed from V and 2 bases from J, the gap between germline ends came to 11 bases. The CDR3 runs 15 residues. Germline values: CDR1 MNHEY, CDR2 SMNVEV (reference sequence). CDR3 region: CASSLFGAINYGYTF. The CDR3, as DNA: TGTGCCAGCAGTTTATTCGGGGCCATAAACTATGGCTACACCTTC.

This clonotype has ten or more counts. The chain combines TRBV6-4 with TRBJ1-5, with TRBD1 matching 11 bases. V was pared by 6 bases and J by 6 bases, with 13 bases of the junction left unmatched. CDR1 MRHNA and CDR2 SNTAGT come from the germline V gene. The CDR3 length is 17 residues. The CDR3 protein is CASRSLPGQGDGQPQHF. As DNA, the CDR3 is TGTGCCAGCAGATCACTACCGGGACAGGGGGATGGTCAGCCCCAGCATTTT.

Comments on this clonotype: A much larger clone differs by one base, so this may be a read error. This chain connects TRBV6-1 to TRBJ2-7; tentative D call: TRBD1 (6 bases). The CDR3 spans 14 residues. The germline gives CDR1 MNHNS, CDR2 SASEGT. CDR3 bases: TGTGCTTGTCACAGGGCAGAGGAGCAATCCGAGCAGTACTTC. Translated, it gives CACHRAEEQSEQYF.

This clonotype was picked up many times. The rearrangement uses TRBV20-1 and TRBJ2-5; TRBD2 agrees at 9 bases. V was pared by 6 bases and J by 4 bases, with 6 bases of the junction left unmatched. The CDR3 totals 13 residues. Germline V lookup: CDR1 DFQATT, CDR2 SNEGSKA (reference sequence). The CDR3 bases are TGCAGTGCCCCGGGACTAGCAACAGAGACCCAGTACTTC. Protein sequence: CSAPGLATETQYF.

This clonotype was observed at least ten times. The J gene is TRBJ1-2, the V gene TRBV4-1, with a tentative D call TRBD1 (6 bases). Looked up from germline, CDR1 is MGHRA and CDR2 is YSYEKL. V lost 1 base to trimming and J lost 8 bases, with 17 bases between them. This CDR3 has 15 amino acids. CDR3 sequence: CASSQGDSGARGYTF. CDR3 DNA: TGCGCCAGCAGCCAAGGTGACTCGGGGGCGCGGGGCTACACCTTC.

At least ten counts were recorded for this clonotype. The CDR3 DNA reads as TGTGCCAGCAGTTTCGCAGGGGCCCATCAGCCCCAGCATTTT. Translated: CASSFAGAHQPQHF. The chain links TRBV12-3 or TRBV12-4 to TRBJ1-5; weak D call: TRBD1 (6 bases). Between the trimmed V and J ends, which lost 3 bases and 5 bases, there was a span of 11 bases. There are 14 residues in the CDR3.

This clonotype was counted many times. V is TRBV28 and J is TRBJ2-5; D is possibly TRBD1 (6 bases). Trimming removed 6 bases from V and 0 bases from J, with 8 bases in between. The CDR3 contains 13 residues. Germline CDR1 and CDR2: MDHEN and SYDVKM. In DNA form, the CDR3 reads TGTGCCAGCAGGTGGGACAACCAAGAGACCCAGTACTTC. Protein product: CASRWDNQETQYF.

This clonotype was detected ten times or more. The rearrangement uses TRBV30 and TRBJ1-1; D ambiguous. The CDR3 is 12 residues long. Trimming took 4 bases from V and 6 from J, leaving 12 bases between them. The germline gives CDR1 GTSNPN, CDR2 SVGIG (reference sequence). The CDR3 nucleotides read TGTGCCTGGATTGCGGGTCCCGCTGAAGCTTTCTTT. This gives the protein CAWIAGPAEAFF.

This clonotype was observed many times. This sequence joins TRBV6-1 and TRBJ1-6; D gene ambiguous. The germline gives CDR1 MNHNS, CDR2 SASEGT. CDR3 length equals 17 residues. The germline V and J ends were trimmed by 8 bases and 0 bases, with 17 bases remaining between them. For the CDR3, the DNA is TGTGCCAGCGCGCTCGGACCTACGAGCTCCTATAATTCACCCCTCCACTTT. Its protein is CASALGPTSSYNSPLHF.

The sample holds many counts of this clonotype. This chain links TRBV28 with TRBJ2-7; a weak D match, TRBD1 (8 bases). Germline V gene sequence: CDR1 MDHEN, CDR2 SYDVKM. Trimming took off 8 bases at V and 3 bases at J, with 23 bases between the two ends. The CDR3 covers 16 residues. The CDR3 is CASHTRGAGGIYEQYF. CDR3 DNA sequence: TGTGCCAGCCATACCCGGGGGGCAGGGGGCATCTACGAGCAGTACTTC.

This clonotype has at least ten counts. The CDR3 region is CASSPQGLRSYEQYF. The CDR3 bases are TGTGCCAGCAGTCCGCAGGGACTCCGATCCTACGAGCAGTACTTC. This chain connects TRBV11-1 to TRBJ2-7; TRBD2 might be the D (6 bases). Germline values: CDR1 SGHAT, CDR2 FQDESV (reference sequence). The CDR3 is 15 amino acids. The germline V and J ends were trimmed by 6 bases and 1 base, with 16 bases remaining between them.

This clonotype has at least ten counts. Here the CDR3 reads CSVAGSTEAFF. The CDR3 bases are TGCAGTGTGGCGGGGAGTACTGAAGCTTTCTTT. The chain carries TRBV20-1 and TRBJ1-1; no clear D. Germline V gene sequence: CDR1 DFQATT, CDR2 SNEGSKA (reference sequence). The length of the CDR3 is 11 residues. Trimming removed 7 bases from V and 5 bases from J, with 11 bases in between.

The sample holds many counts of this clonotype. The chain joins TRBV12-5 to TRBJ1-1, with 9 bases aligning to TRBD1. Germline CDR1 is LGHNT and CDR2 is FRNRAP. The trim removed 0 bases at V and 0 bases at J, leaving 8 bases unmatched. The CDR3 extends over 18 amino acids. As DNA, the CDR3 is TGTGCTAGTGGTTTGGTGACCGGGACAGGGAACGTGAACACTGAAGCTTTCTTT. Translated, it gives CASGLVTGTGNVNTEAFF.

In this sample, this clonotype turned up many times. V gene TRBV2 combines with J gene TRBJ2-7; D is uncertain. The V end was cut by 1 base, the J end by 0 bases, with 7 bases between. The CDR3 is 14 amino acids. Germline V CDR1 and CDR2: SNHLY, FYNNEI. The CDR3 nucleotides read TGTGCCAGCAGTGAAGAGATACCCTCCTACGAGCAGTACTTC. Its protein is CASSEEIPSYEQYF.

Ten or more counts support this clonotype. The J gene is TRBJ2-7, the V gene TRBV6-5; 7 bases are shared with TRBD1. Trimming took 2 bases from V and 1 from J; bases not matched to a gene: 2. Germline CDR1 and CDR2: MNHEY and SVGAGI. This CDR3 comprises 14 residues. CDR3 DNA: TGTGCCAGCAGTTACGGGACAGAATCCTACGAGCAGTACTTC. It yields the protein CASSYGTESYEQYF.

This chain links TRBV12-3 or TRBV12-4 with TRBJ1-3, with 7 bases matching TRBD1. The CDR3 runs to 12 residues. CDR3 sequence: CAGGRSGNTIYF. The CDR3 DNA sequence: TGTGCAGGGGGCCGATCTGGAAACACCATATATTTT.

This clonotype was counted ten times or more. The chain joins TRBV10-3 to TRBJ2-5, with D perhaps matching TRBD1 or TRBD2 (5 bases each). The CDR3 has 13 residues. Trimming shortened V by 8 bases and J by 2 bases, and 12 bases separated the two germline ends. Germline V gene sequence: CDR1 ENHRY, CDR2 SYGVKD. The CDR3 bases are TGTGCCATCCGGACAAGCGGACAAGAGACCCAGTACTTC. Protein: CAIRTSGQETQYF.

The chain uses TRBV2 and TRBJ1-1, with 7 bases matching TRBD1. In germline, CDR1 is SNHLY, CDR2 FYNNEI. The CDR3 has 13 amino acids. After removal of 6 bases from V and 10 bases from J, the junction contained 11 bases not matched to a gene. The CDR3 bases are TGTGCCAGCAGATTCGACAGGGTGAGCGGAGCTTTCTTT. This sequence encodes CASRFDRVSGAFF.